The table lists the clone carrying this TCR beta chain with many counts. The data were taken from a study of tumor-infiltrating lymphocytes in primary liver carcinoma. J lost 1 base, V lost 0 bases, and 5 bases had no gene match. Per the germline V gene, CDR1 is GTSNPN and CDR2 is SVGIG (reference sequence). There are 16 residues in the CDR3. Germline DNA was also extracted, and blood RNA derived from unsorted whole blood. Using a constant-region primer together with ProtoScript II reverse transcriptase, TCR beta cDNA was made from 500 ng of total RNA. Three nested multiplex PCR rounds of slightly modified ARM-PCR generated TCR beta libraries. The first two PCR rounds used TRBV1-TRBV30 primers with a Cbeta primer, 10 cycles each. TCRdb passed the multiplex PCR reads through MiXCR, listing each CDR3 protein once. The profile shows approximately 330,000 distinct CDR3 sequences, less than 65% of them singletons.

J is TRBJ2-7 and V is TRBV30; 11 positions match TRBD1. The sequencing input was peripheral blood. The sequence came from a man aged 40-50 years with primary liver carcinoma and hepatitis B virus infection. DNA of the CDR3: TGTGCCTGGAGTGTACTAGGACAGGGGGCTTCCTACGAGCAGTACTTC. The encoded protein is CAWSVLGQGASYEQYF.